A single T cell receptor (beta chain) is shown here with its context. As yet, its antigen is unknown. These data originate in a study of cytomegalovirus exposure and HLA in healthy donors. Measured with immunoSEQ multiplex PCR; TCRdb has only the in-frame clones, and not every one. The sample records about 160,000 clones, approximately 89% being singletons. Findings of the study overall: The investigators catalogued 150 or so TCR beta chains as cytomegalovirus-associated. Clusters of TCRs from the first cohort tended to co-occur in the roughly 120 validation repertoires (as a later analysis found).

The V gene's germline CDR1 is MNHNS and CDR2 SASEGT. This CDR3 has 14 amino acids. V lost 10 bases and J lost 3, with 16 bases in between. The clonotype was recovered from a man aged 18 to 29 in good health and CMV-seropositive. Sequenced material: PBMCs. The chain uses TRBV6-1 and TRBJ2-1; weak D call: TRBD2 (6 bases). The CDR3 here is CATKESSVYNEQFF. The CDR3 nucleotides are TGTGCCACCAAGGAGTCTAGCGTCTACAATGAGCAGTTCTTC.